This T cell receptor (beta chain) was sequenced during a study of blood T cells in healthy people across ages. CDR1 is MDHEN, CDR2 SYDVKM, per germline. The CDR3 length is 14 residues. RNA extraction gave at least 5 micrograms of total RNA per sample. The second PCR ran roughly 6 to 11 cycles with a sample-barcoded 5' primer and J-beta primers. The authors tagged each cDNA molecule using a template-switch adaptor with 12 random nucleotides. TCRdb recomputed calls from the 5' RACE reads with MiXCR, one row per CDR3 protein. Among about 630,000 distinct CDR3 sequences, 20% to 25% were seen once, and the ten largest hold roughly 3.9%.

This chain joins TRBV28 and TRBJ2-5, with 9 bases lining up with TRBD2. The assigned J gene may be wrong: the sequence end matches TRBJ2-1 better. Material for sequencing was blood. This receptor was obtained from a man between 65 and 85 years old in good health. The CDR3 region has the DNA TGTGCCAGCCAAAGCACGCGGGAGGGCCGAGAGCAGTTCTTC. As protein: CASQSTREGREQFF.